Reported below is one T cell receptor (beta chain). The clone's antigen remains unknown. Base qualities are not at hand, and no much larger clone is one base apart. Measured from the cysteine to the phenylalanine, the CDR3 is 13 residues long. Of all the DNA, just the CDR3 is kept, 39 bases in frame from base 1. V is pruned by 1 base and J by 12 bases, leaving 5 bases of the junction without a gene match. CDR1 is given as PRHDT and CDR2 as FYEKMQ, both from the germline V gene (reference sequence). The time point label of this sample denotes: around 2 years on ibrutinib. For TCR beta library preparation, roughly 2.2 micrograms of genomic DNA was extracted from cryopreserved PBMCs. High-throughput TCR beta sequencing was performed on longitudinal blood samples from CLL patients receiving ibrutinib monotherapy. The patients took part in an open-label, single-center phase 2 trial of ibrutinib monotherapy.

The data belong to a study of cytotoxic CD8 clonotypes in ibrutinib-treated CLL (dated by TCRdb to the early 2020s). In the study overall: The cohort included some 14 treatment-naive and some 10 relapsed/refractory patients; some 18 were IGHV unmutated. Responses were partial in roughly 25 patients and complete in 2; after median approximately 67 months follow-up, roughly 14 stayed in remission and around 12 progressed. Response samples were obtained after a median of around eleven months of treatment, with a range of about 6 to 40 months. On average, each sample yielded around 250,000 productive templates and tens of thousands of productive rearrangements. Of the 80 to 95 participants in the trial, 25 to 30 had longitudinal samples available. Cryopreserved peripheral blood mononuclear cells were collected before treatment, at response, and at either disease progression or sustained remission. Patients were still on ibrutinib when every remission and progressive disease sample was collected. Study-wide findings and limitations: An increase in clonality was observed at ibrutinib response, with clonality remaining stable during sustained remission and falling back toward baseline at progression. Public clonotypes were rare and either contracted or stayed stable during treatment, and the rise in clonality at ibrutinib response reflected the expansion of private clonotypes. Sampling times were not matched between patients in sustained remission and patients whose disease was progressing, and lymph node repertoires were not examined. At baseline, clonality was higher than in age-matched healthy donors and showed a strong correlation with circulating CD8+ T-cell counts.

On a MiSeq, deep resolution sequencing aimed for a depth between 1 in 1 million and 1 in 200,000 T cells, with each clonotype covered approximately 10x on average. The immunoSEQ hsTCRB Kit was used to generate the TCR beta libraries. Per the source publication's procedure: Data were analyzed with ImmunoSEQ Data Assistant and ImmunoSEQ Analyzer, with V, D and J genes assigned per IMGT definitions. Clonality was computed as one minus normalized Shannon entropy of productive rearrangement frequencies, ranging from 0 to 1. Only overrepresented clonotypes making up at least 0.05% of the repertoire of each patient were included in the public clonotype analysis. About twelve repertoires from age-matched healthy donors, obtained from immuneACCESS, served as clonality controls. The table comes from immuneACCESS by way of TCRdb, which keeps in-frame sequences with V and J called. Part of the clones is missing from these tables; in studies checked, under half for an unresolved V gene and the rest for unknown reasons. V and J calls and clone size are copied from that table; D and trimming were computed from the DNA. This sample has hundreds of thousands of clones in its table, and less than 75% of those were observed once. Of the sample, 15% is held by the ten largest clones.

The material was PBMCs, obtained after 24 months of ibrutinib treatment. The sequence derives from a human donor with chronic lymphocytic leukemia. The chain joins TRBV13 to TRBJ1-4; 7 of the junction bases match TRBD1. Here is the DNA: TGTGCCAGCAGCTTAGTGCAGGGGGGGGAACTGTTTTTT. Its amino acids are CASSLVQGGELFF. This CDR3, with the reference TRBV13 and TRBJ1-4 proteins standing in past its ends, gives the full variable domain AAGVIQSPRHLIKEKRETATLKCYPIPRHDTVYWYQQGPGQDPQFLISFYEKMQSDKGSIPDRFSAQQFSDYHSELNMSSLELGDSALYFCASSLVQGGELFFGSGTQLSVL.